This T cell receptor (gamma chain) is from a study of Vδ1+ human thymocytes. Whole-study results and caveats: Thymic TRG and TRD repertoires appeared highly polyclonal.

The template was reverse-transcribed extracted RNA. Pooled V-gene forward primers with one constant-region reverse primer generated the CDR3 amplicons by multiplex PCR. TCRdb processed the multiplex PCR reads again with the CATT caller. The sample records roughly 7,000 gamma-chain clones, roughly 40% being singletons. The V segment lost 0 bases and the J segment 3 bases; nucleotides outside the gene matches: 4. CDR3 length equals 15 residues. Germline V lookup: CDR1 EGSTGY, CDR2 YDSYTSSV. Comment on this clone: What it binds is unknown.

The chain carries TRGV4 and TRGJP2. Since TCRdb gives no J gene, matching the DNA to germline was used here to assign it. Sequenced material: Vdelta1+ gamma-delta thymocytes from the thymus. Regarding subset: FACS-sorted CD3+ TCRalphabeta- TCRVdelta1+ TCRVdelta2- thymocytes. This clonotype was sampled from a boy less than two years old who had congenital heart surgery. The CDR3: CATWDGPGSDWIKTF. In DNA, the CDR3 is TGTGCCACCTGGGATGGGCCGGGTAGTGATTGGATCAAGACGTTT.